These 15 T cell receptor beta chains were all obtained from the same sample, sequenced in a study of Ad26.COV2.S vaccination and SARS-CoV-2 variants. Clones were sequenced by immunoSEQ multiplex PCR, and TCRdb holds only the in-frame ones, with some missing. Counted here are fewer than 55,000 clones, 83% occurring once; the ten biggest clones make up roughly 50%. The sample in question was peripheral blood, obtained after recovery from COVID-19. These receptors were taken from a human donor who had recovered from COVID-19.

This rearrangement joins TRBV5-1 to TRBJ1-3, with no clear D. The germline CDR1 and CDR2 sequences are SGHRS and YFSETQ. Trimming stripped 4 bases from V and 0 bases from J, with 11 bases between. This CDR3 is built from 15 residues. The CDR3 loop is CASSDLSSSGNTIYF. In DNA, the CDR3 is TGCGCCAGCAGCGACCTATCAAGCTCTGGAAACACCATATATTTT.

The chain recombines TRBV6-6 with TRBJ2-5; 9 bases agree with TRBD2. The trim removed 6 bases at V and 4 bases at J, leaving 12 bases unmatched. The CDR3 spans 16 residues. Germline V gives CDR1 MNHNY, CDR2 SVGAGI (reference sequence). CDR3 sequence: CASRLILRGGVETQYF. The CDR3 coding sequence is TGTGCCAGCAGACTAATTCTGCGGGGGGGGGTAGAGACCCAGTACTTC.

The chain is built from TRBV7-8 and TRBJ1-6; 7 bases agree with TRBD1. Germline V gene lookup returns CDR1 SGHVS and CDR2 FQNEAQ. J gave up 6 bases and V 1 base, and 3 bases lay outside the gene matches. This CDR3 comprises 15 residues. The CDR3 coding sequence is TGTGCCAGCAGCTTAGGGCAGGGGGTTAATTCACCCCTCCACTTT. This codes for CASSLGQGVNSPLHF.

This sequence joins TRBV30 and TRBJ2-3; possibly TRBD2 for D (6 bases). Germline CDR1 and CDR2: GTSNPN and SVGIG (reference sequence). The CDR3 extends over 14 amino acids. Trimming shortened V by 1 base and J by 2 bases, and 10 bases separated the two germline ends. The CDR3 sequence is CAWSGLGDTDTQYF. CDR3 bases: TGTGCCTGGAGTGGACTAGGTGACACAGATACGCAGTATTTT.

This clone was observed a single time. The J gene is TRBJ2-5, the V gene TRBV6-5; 9 positions agree with TRBD2. This CDR3 contains 15 residues. V shed 5 bases, J shed 3 bases, and the junction held 7 bases outside the gene matches. CDR1 is MNHEY and CDR2 is SVGAGI in the germline V gene. The CDR3 here is CASSPRLAGEETQYF. The CDR3 DNA follows: TGTGCCAGCAGTCCCCGCTTAGCGGGGGAAGAGACCCAGTACTTC.

The chain recombines TRBV30 with TRBJ1-2; 7 bases map to TRBD1. Germline V gives CDR1 GTSNPN, CDR2 SVGIG (reference sequence). The J segment lost 3 bases and the V segment lost 3 bases, leaving 10 bases of the junction unmatched. This CDR3 is 15 amino acids long. The CDR3 reads CAWRVGQAGYYGYTF. The CDR3 DNA sequence: TGTGCCTGGAGGGTTGGACAGGCGGGGTACTATGGCTACACCTTC. The full variable domain, its missing parts supplied by reference TRBV30 and TRBJ1-2, is SQTIHQWPATLVQPVGSPLSLECTVEGTSNPNLYWYRQAAGRGLQLLFYSVGIGQISSEVPQNLSASRPQDRQFILSSKKLLLSDSGFYLCAWRVGQAGYYGYTFGSGTRLTVV.

The CDR3 spells CASGLGTSGGQETQYF. In DNA form, the CDR3 reads TGTGCTAGTGGTTTGGGGACTAGCGGGGGGCAAGAGACCCAGTACTTC. The genes are TRBV12-5 and TRBJ2-5; 14 positions agree with TRBD2. The CDR3 runs to 16 residues. With 1 base clipped from V and 2 bases from J, the junction kept 0 bases outside the gene matches. Germline lookup yields CDR1 LGHNT and CDR2 FRNRAP.

This clone turned up a few times. The gene calls are TRBV19 and TRBJ1-2; the D is unclear. V lost 7 bases and J 4 bases, leaving 7 bases between the germline ends. CDR3 length: 11 amino acids. Germline loops: CDR1 LNHDA, CDR2 SQIVND (reference sequence). The CDR3 region is CASIHGYGYTF. The CDR3 coding sequence is TGTGCCAGTATACACGGCTATGGCTACACCTTC.

V is TRBV6-5 and J is TRBJ2-7; 8 bases are shared with TRBD1. Germline loops: CDR1 MNHEY, CDR2 SVGAGI. Trimming at V came to 6 bases and at J to 5 bases, leaving 9 bases not matched to a gene. The length of the CDR3 is 14 residues. Written as DNA, the CDR3 is TGTGCCAGCAGAAATAGGACAGGGTATAACGAGCAGTACGTC. This sequence encodes CASRNRTGYNEQYV.

The V call is TRBV5-1, the J call TRBJ1-1, with D uncertain. The germline V gene encodes CDR1 SGHRS and CDR2 YFSETQ. The CDR3 is 14 residues long. Trimming removed 0 bases at V and 3 bases at J, with 9 bases between. CDR3 loop: CASSLAGSDTEAFF. CDR3 DNA sequence: TGCGCCAGCAGCTTGGCCGGGTCAGACACTGAAGCTTTCTTT.

The gene calls are TRBV24-1 and TRBJ2-1; D gene unclear. Deletions cut 5 bases from V and 8 bases from J, with 9 bases between. CDR3 length: 12 residues. CDR1 KGHDR and CDR2 SFDVKD come from the germline V gene. The CDR3 nucleotides read TGTGCCACCAGTGTGGGTTGGGATGAGCAGTTCTTC. It codes for CATSVGWDEQFF.

The rearrangement uses TRBV5-4 and TRBJ1-6; the D is unclear. The CDR3 has 15 residues. The V and J ends lost 0 bases and 8 bases respectively, with 12 bases between them. The germline V gene encodes CDR1 SGHNT and CDR2 YYREEE (reference sequence). The CDR3 reads CASSLGSDGDSPLHF. In DNA form, the CDR3 reads TGTGCCAGCAGCTTGGGATCGGACGGCGATTCACCCCTCCACTTT. The variable domain in full, completed from reference TRBV5-4 and TRBJ1-6, reads ETGVTQSPTHLIKTRGQQVTLRCSSQSGHNTVSWYQQALGQGPQFIFQYYREEENGRGNFPPRFSGLQFPNYSSELNVNALELDDSALYLCASSLGSDGDSPLHFGNGTRLTVT.

The gene calls are TRBV6-5 and TRBJ2-4; possible D gene TRBD2, 5 bases. The V end was cut by 7 bases, the J end by 7 bases, with 14 bases between. Germline CDR1 MNHEY, CDR2 SVGAGI. The length of the CDR3 is 13 residues. DNA of the CDR3: TGTGCCAGCAAGAGGGTGGAAGGGAACATTCAGTACTTC. This sequence encodes CASKRVEGNIQYF.

The chain combines TRBV24-1 with TRBJ1-5; 9 bases are a match to TRBD1. J gave up 5 bases and V 4 bases, and 8 bases lay outside the gene matches. Germline V gene sequence: CDR1 KGHDR, CDR2 SFDVKD. The CDR3 contains 16 residues. The CDR3 sequence is CATSDGQGRWDQPQHF. The DNA of the CDR3 is TGTGCCACCAGTGACGGACAGGGGCGTTGGGATCAGCCCCAGCATTTT.

J is TRBJ2-1 and V is TRBV14; 8 positions match TRBD2. V was clipped by 4 bases and J by 4 bases; unmatched bases: 9. CDR1 is SGHDN and CDR2 is FVKESK in the germline V gene. The CDR3 extends over 16 amino acids. CDR3 nucleotides: TGTGCCAGCAGCCCGTTAAGCGGGGGATATTACAATGAGCAGTTCTTC. This sequence encodes CASSPLSGGYYNEQFF.